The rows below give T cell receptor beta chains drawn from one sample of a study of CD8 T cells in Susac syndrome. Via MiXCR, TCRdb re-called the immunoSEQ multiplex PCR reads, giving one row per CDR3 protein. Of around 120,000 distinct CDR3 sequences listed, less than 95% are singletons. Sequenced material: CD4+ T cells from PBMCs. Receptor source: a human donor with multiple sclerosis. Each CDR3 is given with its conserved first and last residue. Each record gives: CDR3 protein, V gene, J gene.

CDR3aa: CASSPTHPSAVSYNEQFF; v_gene: TRBV18; j_gene: TRBJ2-1
CDR3aa: CASTTRFGNTIYF; v_gene: TRBV7-8; j_gene: TRBJ1-3
CDR3aa: CSATHLNTEAFF; v_gene: TRBV29-1; j_gene: TRBJ1-1
CDR3aa: CASSLGEHYGYTF; v_gene: TRBV5-1; j_gene: TRBJ1-2
CDR3aa: CASSPGTGEANYGYTF; v_gene: TRBV5-1; j_gene: TRBJ1-2
CDR3aa: CASSPDSPRNTEAFF; v_gene: TRBV6-5; j_gene: TRBJ1-1
CDR3aa: CSVESPTGDLGRAFF; v_gene: TRBV29-1; j_gene: TRBJ1-1
CDR3aa: CASSAGTVNSPLHF; v_gene: TRBV5-1; j_gene: TRBJ1-6
CDR3aa: CASNRGRLSGANVLTF; v_gene: TRBV5-1; j_gene: TRBJ2-6
CDR3aa: CAGSTGRKWYF; v_gene: TRBV30; j_gene: TRBJ2-7
CDR3aa: CASSGPGRSYGYTF; v_gene: TRBV9; j_gene: TRBJ1-2
CDR3aa: CAWSVLPSGNTIYF; v_gene: TRBV30; j_gene: TRBJ1-3
CDR3aa: CASRAGLRNQPQHF; v_gene: TRBV2; j_gene: TRBJ1-5
CDR3aa: CASSLRVVNTEAFF; v_gene: TRBV11-2; j_gene: TRBJ1-1
CDR3aa: CASSWDRGPYTQYF; v_gene: TRBV6-5; j_gene: TRBJ2-3
CDR3aa: CASRPGIAGGPSYEQYF; v_gene: TRBV5-1; j_gene: TRBJ2-7
CDR3aa: CASSLLLGELFF; v_gene: TRBV7-9; j_gene: TRBJ2-2
CDR3aa: CASSQTVNYGYTF; v_gene: TRBV6-5; j_gene: TRBJ1-2
CDR3aa: CSAPYPWHGLTSNQPQHF; v_gene: TRBV20-1; j_gene: TRBJ1-5
CDR3aa: CSSFPTMNTEAFF; v_gene: TRBV29-1; j_gene: TRBJ1-1
CDR3aa: CAIRGQGPGELFF; v_gene: TRBV10-3; j_gene: TRBJ2-2
CDR3aa: CASSILGGNGANVLTF; v_gene: TRBV19; j_gene: TRBJ2-6
CDR3aa: CATDSTGGLGQPQHF; v_gene: TRBV2; j_gene: TRBJ1-5
CDR3aa: CASSAGIGPDIQYF; v_gene: TRBV9; j_gene: TRBJ2-4
CDR3aa: CAWSYRDTEAFF; v_gene: TRBV30; j_gene: TRBJ1-1
CDR3aa: CASSYSRETQYF; v_gene: TRBV6-6; j_gene: TRBJ2-5
CDR3aa: CASSRSQGALGSGANVLTF; v_gene: TRBV11-2; j_gene: TRBJ2-6
CDR3aa: CASSFVGPYEQYF; v_gene: TRBV27; j_gene: TRBJ2-7
CDR3aa: CASGLAGGPFYEQYF; v_gene: TRBV3-1; j_gene: TRBJ2-7
CDR3aa: CASSATLDRANEQFF; v_gene: TRBV6-1; j_gene: TRBJ2-1
CDR3aa: CASSSGQGNEKLFF; v_gene: TRBV27; j_gene: TRBJ1-4
CDR3aa: CAWSGQNTEAFF; v_gene: TRBV30; j_gene: TRBJ1-1
CDR3aa: CATSTDGQRISPLHF; v_gene: TRBV27; j_gene: TRBJ1-6
CDR3aa: CASSRGTSGPGEQYF; v_gene: TRBV11-2; j_gene: TRBJ2-7
CDR3aa: CASSQLNEQYF; v_gene: TRBV3-1; j_gene: TRBJ2-7
CDR3aa: CASSRSGQDSYGYTF; v_gene: TRBV4-1; j_gene: TRBJ1-2
CDR3aa: CASSHSRDRVNTEAFF; v_gene: TRBV23-1; j_gene: TRBJ1-1
CDR3aa: CASSLDGVDNYGYTF; v_gene: TRBV5-1; j_gene: TRBJ1-2